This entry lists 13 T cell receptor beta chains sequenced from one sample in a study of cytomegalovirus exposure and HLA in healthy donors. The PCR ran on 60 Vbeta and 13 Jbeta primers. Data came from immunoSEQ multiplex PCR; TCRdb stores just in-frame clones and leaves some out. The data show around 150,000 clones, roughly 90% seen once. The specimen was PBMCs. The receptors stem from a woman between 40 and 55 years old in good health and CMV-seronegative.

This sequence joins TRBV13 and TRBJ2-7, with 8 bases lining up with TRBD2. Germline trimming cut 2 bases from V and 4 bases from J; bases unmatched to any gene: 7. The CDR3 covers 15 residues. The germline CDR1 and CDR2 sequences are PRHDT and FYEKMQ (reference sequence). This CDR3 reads CASSLSSGKIYEQYF. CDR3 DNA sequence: TGTGCCAGCAGCTTAAGTAGCGGGAAAATTTACGAGCAGTACTTC.

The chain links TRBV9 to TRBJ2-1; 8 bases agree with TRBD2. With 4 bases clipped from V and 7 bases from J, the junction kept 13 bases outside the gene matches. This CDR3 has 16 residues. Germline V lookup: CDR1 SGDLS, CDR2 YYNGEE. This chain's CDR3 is CASSPWWSGRTNEQFF. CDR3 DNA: TGTGCCAGCAGCCCCTGGTGGAGCGGGAGAACTAATGAGCAGTTCTTC.

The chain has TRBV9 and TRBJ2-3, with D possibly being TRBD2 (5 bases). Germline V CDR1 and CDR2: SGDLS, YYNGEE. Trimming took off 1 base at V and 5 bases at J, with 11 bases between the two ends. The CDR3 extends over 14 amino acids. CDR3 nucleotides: TGTGCCAGCAGCGTAACGGGTGGAGGAGATACGCAGTATTTT. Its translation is CASSVTGGGDTQYF.

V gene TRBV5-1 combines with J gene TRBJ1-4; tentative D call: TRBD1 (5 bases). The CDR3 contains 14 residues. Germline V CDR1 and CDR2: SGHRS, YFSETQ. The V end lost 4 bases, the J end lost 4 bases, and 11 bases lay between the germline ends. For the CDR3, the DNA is TGCGCCAGCAGCATTTCTGACAGTAATGAAAAACTGTTTTTT. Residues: CASSISDSNEKLFF.

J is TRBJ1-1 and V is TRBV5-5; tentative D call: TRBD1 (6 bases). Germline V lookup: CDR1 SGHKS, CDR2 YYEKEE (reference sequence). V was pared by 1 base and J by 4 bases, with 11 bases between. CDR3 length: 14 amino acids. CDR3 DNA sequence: TGTGCCAGCAGCTTGCAACCAGGGGCCACTGAAGCTTTCTTT. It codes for CASSLQPGATEAFF.

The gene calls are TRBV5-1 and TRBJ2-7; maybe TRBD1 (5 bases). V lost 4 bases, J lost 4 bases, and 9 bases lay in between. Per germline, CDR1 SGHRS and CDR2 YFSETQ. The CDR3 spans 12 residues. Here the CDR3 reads CASSGQVYEQYF. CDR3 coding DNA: TGCGCCAGCAGCGGACAAGTTTACGAGCAGTACTTC.

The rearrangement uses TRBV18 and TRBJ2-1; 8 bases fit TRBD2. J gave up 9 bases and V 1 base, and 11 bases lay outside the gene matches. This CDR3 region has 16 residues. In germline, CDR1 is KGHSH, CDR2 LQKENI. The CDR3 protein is CASSPRSPLAGGEQFF. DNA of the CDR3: TGTGCCAGCTCACCACGTTCTCCCCTAGCGGGCGGTGAGCAGTTCTTC.

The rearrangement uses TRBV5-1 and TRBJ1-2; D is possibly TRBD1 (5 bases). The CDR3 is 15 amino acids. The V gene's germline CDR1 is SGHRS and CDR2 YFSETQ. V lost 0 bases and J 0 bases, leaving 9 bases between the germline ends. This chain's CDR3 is CASSLGQPSNYGYTF. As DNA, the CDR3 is TGCGCCAGCAGCTTGGGACAGCCTTCTAACTATGGCTACACCTTC.

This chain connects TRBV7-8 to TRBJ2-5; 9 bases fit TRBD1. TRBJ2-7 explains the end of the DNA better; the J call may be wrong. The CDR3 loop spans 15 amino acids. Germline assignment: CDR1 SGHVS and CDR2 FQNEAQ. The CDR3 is CASSERWDRVNEQYF. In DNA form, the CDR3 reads TGTGCCAGCAGCGAGAGGTGGGACAGGGTGAACGAGCAGTACTTC.

This chain's CDR3 is CASSLGLAGGTGELFF. Here the CDR3 DNA reads TGTGCCAGCAGCTTAGGGTTAGCGGGAGGCACCGGGGAGCTGTTTTTT. This chain connects TRBV13 to TRBJ2-2; 10 bases are a match to TRBD2. Germline CDR1 reads PRHDT; CDR2 reads FYEKMQ (reference sequence). With 0 bases clipped from V and 4 bases from J, the junction kept 2 bases outside the gene matches. The CDR3 has 16 amino acids.

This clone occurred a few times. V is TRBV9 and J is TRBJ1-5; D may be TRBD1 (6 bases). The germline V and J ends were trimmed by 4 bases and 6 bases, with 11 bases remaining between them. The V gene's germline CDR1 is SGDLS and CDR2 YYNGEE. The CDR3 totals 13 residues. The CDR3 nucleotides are TGTGCCAGCAGCCCAGGGGATAGTCAGCCCCAGCATTTT. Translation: CASSPGDSQPQHF.

DNA for the CDR3: TGTGCCAGCAGCTCGACAGGGGGCAGATACAATGAGCAGTTCTTC. It yields the protein CASSSTGGRYNEQFF. This chain connects TRBV7-9 to TRBJ2-1, with 10 bases lining up with TRBD1. Looked up from germline, CDR1 is SEHNR and CDR2 is FQNEAQ (reference sequence). After removal of 4 bases from V and 4 bases from J, the junction contained 4 bases not matched to a gene. CDR3 length: 15 residues.

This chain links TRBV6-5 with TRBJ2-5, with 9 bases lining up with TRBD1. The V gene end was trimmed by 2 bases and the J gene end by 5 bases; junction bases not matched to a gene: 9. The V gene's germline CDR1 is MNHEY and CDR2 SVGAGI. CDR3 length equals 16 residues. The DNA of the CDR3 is TGTGCCAGCAGTTACGCAACATACAGGGGGCAGGAGACCCAGTACTTC. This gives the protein CASSYATYRGQETQYF.